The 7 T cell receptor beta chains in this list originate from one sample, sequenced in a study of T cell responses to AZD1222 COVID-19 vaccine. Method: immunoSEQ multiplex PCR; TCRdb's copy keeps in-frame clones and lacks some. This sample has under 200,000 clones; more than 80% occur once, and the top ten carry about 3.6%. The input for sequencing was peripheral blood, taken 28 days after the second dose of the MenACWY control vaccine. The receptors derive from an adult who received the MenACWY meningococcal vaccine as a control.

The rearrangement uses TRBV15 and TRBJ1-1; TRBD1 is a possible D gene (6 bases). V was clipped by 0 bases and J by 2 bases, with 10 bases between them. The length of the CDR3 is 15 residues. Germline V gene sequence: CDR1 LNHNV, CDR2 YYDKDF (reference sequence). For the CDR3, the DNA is TGTGCCACCAGCAGAGATTCGGACAGAAACACTGAAGCTTTCTTT. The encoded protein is CATSRDSDRNTEAFF.

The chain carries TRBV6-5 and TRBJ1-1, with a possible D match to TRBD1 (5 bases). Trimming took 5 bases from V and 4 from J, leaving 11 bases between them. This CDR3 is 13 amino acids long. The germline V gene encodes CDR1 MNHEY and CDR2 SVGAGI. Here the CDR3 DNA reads TGTGCCAGCAGTAGGGGTAGCGGCACTGAAGCTTTCTTT. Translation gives CASSRGSGTEAFF.

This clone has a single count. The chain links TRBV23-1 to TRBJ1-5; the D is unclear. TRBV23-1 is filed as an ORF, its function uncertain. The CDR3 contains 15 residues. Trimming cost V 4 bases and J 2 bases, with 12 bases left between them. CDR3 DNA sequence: TGCGCCAGCAGTCGGGCGGACCTCGGCAATCAGCCCCAGCATTTT. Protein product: CASSRADLGNQPQHF.

The CDR3 region is CASSLGRGFGNTIYF. Written as DNA, the CDR3 is TGCGCCAGCAGCTTGGGTCGGGGTTTCGGAAACACCATATATTTT. The chain combines TRBV5-1 with TRBJ1-3; D not certain. Trimming pared 0 bases from V and 4 bases from J, leaving 11 bases between. This CDR3 spans 15 amino acids. Looked up from germline, CDR1 is SGHRS and CDR2 is YFSETQ.

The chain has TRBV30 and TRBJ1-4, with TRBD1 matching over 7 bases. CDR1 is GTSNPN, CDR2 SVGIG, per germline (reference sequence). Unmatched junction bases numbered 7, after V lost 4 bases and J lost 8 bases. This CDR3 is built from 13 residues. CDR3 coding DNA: TGTGCCTGGAAGGGGGCGATCCTGGAAAAACTGTTTTTT. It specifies CAWKGAILEKLFF. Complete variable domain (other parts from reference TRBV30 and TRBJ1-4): SQTIHQWPATLVQPVGSPLSLECTVEGTSNPNLYWYRQAAGRGLQLLFYSVGIGQISSEVPQNLSASRPQDRQFILSSKKLLLSDSGFYLCAWKGAILEKLFFGSGTQLSVL.

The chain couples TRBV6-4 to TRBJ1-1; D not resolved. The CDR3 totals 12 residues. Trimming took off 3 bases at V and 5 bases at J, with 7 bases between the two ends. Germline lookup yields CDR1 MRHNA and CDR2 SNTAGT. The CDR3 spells CASSELRTEAFF. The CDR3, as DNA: TGTGCCAGCAGTGAACTGAGGACTGAAGCTTTCTTT.

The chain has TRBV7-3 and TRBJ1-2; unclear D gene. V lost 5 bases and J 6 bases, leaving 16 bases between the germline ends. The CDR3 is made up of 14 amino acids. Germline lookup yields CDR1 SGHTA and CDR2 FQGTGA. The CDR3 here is CASSSDSGGDGYTF. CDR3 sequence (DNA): TGTGCCAGCAGCAGTGACTCGGGTGGGGATGGCTACACCTTC.